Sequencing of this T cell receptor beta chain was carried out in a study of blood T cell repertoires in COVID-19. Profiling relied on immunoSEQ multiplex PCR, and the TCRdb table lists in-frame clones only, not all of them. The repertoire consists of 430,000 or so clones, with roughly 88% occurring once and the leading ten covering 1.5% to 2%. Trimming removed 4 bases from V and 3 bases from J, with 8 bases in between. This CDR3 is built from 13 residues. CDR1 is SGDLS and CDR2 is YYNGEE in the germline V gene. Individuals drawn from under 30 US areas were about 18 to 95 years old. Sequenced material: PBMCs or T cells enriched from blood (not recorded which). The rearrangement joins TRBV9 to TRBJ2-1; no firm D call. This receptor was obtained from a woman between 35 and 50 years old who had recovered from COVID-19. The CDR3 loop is CASSNRLYNEQFF. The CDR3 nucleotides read TGTGCCAGCAGCAATAGACTCTACAATGAGCAGTTCTTC.